This TCR beta chain was captured by sequencing in a study of PD-1 blockade in classical Hodgkin lymphoma (dated by TCRdb to the early 2020s). For context, the study as a whole: Nivolumab dosing was 3 mg/kg intravenously every 2 weeks, continuing until either disease progression or unacceptable toxicity. The study used TCR beta sequencing and CyTOF to define a peripheral blood immune signature of response to PD-1 blockade in classical Hodgkin lymphoma. General findings and caveats noted by the study authors: Among trial patients, those achieving complete response had baseline diversity similar to that of newly diagnosed patients, while diversity was significantly lower in partial responders and progressors. Diversity was lower in patients who began nivolumab less than 1 year after ASCT, so these patients were left out of later analyses to avoid confounding by immune reconstitution. Baseline TCR diversity was reported as lower in newly diagnosed patients than in healthy donors, and lower still in relapsed/refractory patients. A significant rise by C4D1 was seen in CD4+ but not CD8+ TCR diversity (p=0.0027 vs p=0.16), with the rise being most apparent in complete responders (p=0.02). The study was restricted to a single clinical trial cohort, and the causes of repertoire differences, possibly disease activity or prior therapy, were left undefined.

For this clone: The specificity of this receptor is unknown. There are no base qualities to consult, and no much larger clone falls within one base.

Taken with the paper, the label for time point translates to: cycle 1 day 1 (C1D1), immediately before nivolumab initiation. All trial patients had relapsed after autologous stem cell transplantation, with cohorts A, B and C differing in prior brentuximab vedotin exposure. The trial cohort included more than 55 patients with relapsed/refractory classical Hodgkin lymphoma, and each patient had a best overall response of complete response, partial response or progressive disease. Trial patients were treated with single-agent nivolumab in the multi-cohort phase II CheckMate 205 trial. Best overall response was determined by an independent review committee according to the 2007 International Working Group response criteria. Trial PBMCs were collected just before the start of nivolumab (C1D1) and during therapy at cycle 2 day 1 and cycle 4 day 1. After peripheral blood was drawn into 8 mL Vacutainer Cell Preparation Tubes, PBMCs were isolated by centrifugation and then cryopreserved.

Genomic DNA was extracted with the Qiagen DNeasy kit from unsorted PBMCs and from negatively selected CD4+ and CD8+ fractions. TCR beta CDR3 regions were subjected to amplification by immunoSEQ multiplex PCR with primers that anneal to V and J segments. A synthetic immune receptor repertoire was used to minimize amplification bias, and remaining bias was computationally removed after sequencing. In the authors' own workflow: Custom Python scripts were used to quantify repertoire diversity as the Shannon entropy index. Unsorted, CD4+ and CD8+ repertoires were analyzed separately, except in combined analyses where CD4+ and CD8+ sequences were merged in silico. A clone counted as expanded when the clone's frequency after treatment rose at least 2-fold relative to C1D1, and clones undetected at baseline were given a pseudocount of 0.5. Singleton clones were defined as clones with 0 or 1 copy at C1D1, and non-singleton clones were defined as clones with 2 or more copies. Clones expanded in unsorted samples were assigned a CD4+, CD8+ or unknown annotation through matching of protein sequences in sorted samples from the same patient. Wilcoxon tests on paired samples were used to test diversity changes from C1D1 to C4D1. TCRdb obtained this table from immuneACCESS and retained in-frame rearrangements with V and J assigned. These tables miss some clones; where compared with another copy, unresolved V genes account for less than half of the shortfall, and the remainder is unexplained. The V and J calls and clone size come from that table; D and trimming were worked out from the DNA. Recorded for this sample are about 16,000 clones; approximately 58% of them occurred a single time. The top ten clones comprise roughly 10% of the sample.

The receptor comes from a human donor with classical Hodgkin lymphoma. The source was peripheral blood mononuclear cells (PBMCs), collected at baseline.

The CDR3 protein sequence reads: CASSPGQVNHGYTF. The nucleotides are TGTGCCAGCTCACCCGGACAGGTCAATCATGGCTACACCTTC. The sequence links TRBV18 to TRBJ1-2; a stretch of 7 junction bases matches TRBD1. The CDR3 has 14 amino acids, counting the end cysteine and phenylalanine. The read is trimmed to its CDR3 DNA, 42 bases read in frame from base 1. Germline trimming amounts to 3 bases on V and 6 bases on J, with 7 as the count of junction bases outside the gene matches. CDR1 and CDR2 are read off the germline V gene as KGHSH and LQKENI.